A single sample gave rise to the 15 T cell receptor beta chains below, sequenced in a study of blood T cell repertoires in COVID-19. This table comes from immunoSEQ multiplex PCR, and its TCRdb copy is limited to in-frame clones, with some not included. Found here are 200,000 to 250,000 clones, 65% to 90% of them singletons; the top ten hold approximately 2.3%. The sequenced sample was peripheral blood. The receptors originated from a woman aged 70-85 years with COVID-19, enrolled during active disease.

The chain couples TRBV5-1 to TRBJ1-2, with 7 nucleotides matching TRBD1. CDR3 length: 16 amino acids. CDR1 is SGHRS, CDR2 YFSETQ, per germline. V dropped 2 bases and J dropped 0; count of bases not matched to a gene: 7. As DNA, the CDR3 is TGCGCCAGCAGCTTAGGGACAGAGCTAGCTAACTATGGCTACACCTTC. It codes for CASSLGTELANYGYTF.

CDR3 protein: CASATSGRKNEQFF. The CDR3, as DNA: TGTGCCAGCGCTACTAGCGGGAGAAAAAATGAGCAGTTCTTC. The genes are TRBV25-1 and TRBJ2-1; 11 bases align to TRBD2. The CDR3 runs 14 residues. J lost 7 bases, V lost 8 bases, and 7 bases had no gene match. Germline assignment: CDR1 MGHDK and CDR2 SYGVNS.

The chain recombines TRBV3-1 (or the pseudogene TRBV3-2) with TRBJ1-2, with 7 bases that match TRBD1. Germline CDR1 reads LGHDT; CDR2 reads YNNKEL (reference sequence). The CDR3 is 14 amino acids. Losses at the gene ends were 5 bases for V and 1 base for J; bases not matched to a gene: 4. CDR3 coding DNA: TGTGCCAGCAGCGCGGGACAGTTTAACTATGGCTACACCTTC. Translated: CASSAGQFNYGYTF.

V and J are TRBV2 and TRBJ1-6; unclear D gene. V lost 6 bases, J lost 10 bases, and 19 bases lay in between. Germline loops: CDR1 SNHLY, CDR2 FYNNEI. This CDR3 has 15 amino acids. The CDR3 DNA reads as TGTGCCAGCAGGGGAGAGGTATCGTACTTGTCACCCCTCCACTTT. It encodes CASRGEVSYLSPLHF.

The chain uses TRBV3-1 (or the pseudogene TRBV3-2) and TRBJ2-7, with D possibly matching TRBD1 (5 bases). V gave up 5 bases and J gave up 5 bases, with 7 bases separating them. The CDR3 spans 11 residues. Germline values: CDR1 LGHDT, CDR2 YNNKEL (reference sequence). The CDR3 reads CASSGQNEQYF. The DNA for the CDR3 is TGTGCCAGCAGCGGACAAAACGAGCAGTACTTC.

This clone was detected only a few times. The chain combines TRBV7-9 with TRBJ1-1; D is ambiguous. Per the germline V gene, CDR1 is SEHNR and CDR2 is FQNEAQ (reference sequence). V was clipped by 5 bases and J by 4 bases, with 14 bases between them. There are 14 residues in the CDR3. The CDR3 DNA reads as TGTGCCAGCAGCGCACAATCGTCGGGCACTGAAGCTTTCTTT. The encoded protein is CASSAQSSGTEAFF. Full variable domain (outside the CDR3, taken from reference TRBV7-9 and TRBJ1-1): DTGVSQNPRHKITKRGQNVTFRCDPISEHNRLYWYRQTLGQGPEFLTYFQNEAQLEKSRLLSDRFSAERPKGSFSTLEIQRTEQGDSAMYLCASSAQSSGTEAFFGQGTRLTVV.

DNA of the CDR3: TGTGCCAGCAGCTCAGACAGGGGCAATCAGCCCCAGCATTTT. Its protein is CASSSDRGNQPQHF. The chain combines TRBV7-2 with TRBJ1-5, with 7 bases fitting TRBD1. The V segment lost 4 bases and the J segment 2 bases; nucleotides outside the gene matches: 2. CDR3 size: 14 residues. Germline CDR1 reads SGHTA; CDR2 reads FQGNSA.

This clone showed up just once. The V and J genes are TRBV11-3 and TRBJ1-4, with TRBD1 as a possible D gene (5 bases). Trimming took 6 bases from V and 4 from J, leaving 15 bases between them. This CDR3 comprises 15 residues. Germline CDR1 is SGHNT and CDR2 is YENEEA. The CDR3, as DNA: TGTGCCAGCAGGGGACGGACTACCGGTAATGAAAAACTGTTTTTT. Translation gives CASRGRTTGNEKLFF.

The chain is built from TRBV5-1 and TRBJ2-7; the match to TRBD1 covers 10 bases. The CDR3 contains 17 residues. V trimming: 2 bases; J trimming: 7 bases; junction bases outside the gene matches: 15. Germline CDR1 SGHRS, CDR2 YFSETQ. CDR3 bases: TGCGCCAGCAGCTTCCCGTTGGACAGGGGGGACTTAGGGGAGCAGTACTTC. Translation gives CASSFPLDRGDLGEQYF.

The chain employs TRBV27 and TRBJ1-1; 7 nucleotides align to TRBD1. The V and J ends lost 5 bases and 1 base, in that order; junction bases with no gene match: 4. The CDR3 covers 14 residues. The germline CDR1 and CDR2 sequences are MNHEY and SMNVEV (reference sequence). DNA for the CDR3: TGTGCCAGCAGTACATACAGGGGGAACACTGAAGCTTTCTTT. Its protein product is CASSTYRGNTEAFF.

The chain combines TRBV29-1 with TRBJ1-1; the match to TRBD1 covers 7 bases. CDR3 length: 15 residues. Germline V gives CDR1 SQVTM, CDR2 ANQGSEA. The junction had 4 bases not matched to a gene; V was cut back by 0 bases and J by 0 bases. The DNA for the CDR3 is TGCAGCGTTGAAGAAGCGACAGGGCTGAACACTGAAGCTTTCTTT. Its protein is CSVEEATGLNTEAFF.

This rearrangement joins TRBV6-5 to TRBJ2-3; 9 nucleotides agree with TRBD1. Germline V lookup: CDR1 MNHEY, CDR2 SVGAGI. V trimming: 6 bases; J trimming: 3 bases; junction bases outside the gene matches: 7. This CDR3 contains 15 residues. CDR3 DNA sequence: TGTGCCAGCAGGCCCCCCGGGACAGGGACAGATACGCAGTATTTT. Amino acids: CASRPPGTGTDTQYF.

V usage is TRBV12-5 and J usage is TRBJ1-1; 11 bases line up with TRBD1. The V gene's germline CDR1 is LGHNT and CDR2 FRNRAP. The CDR3 spans 13 residues. The J segment lost 11 bases and the V segment lost 4 bases, leaving 6 bases of the junction unmatched. The CDR3 spells CASGSGTGGRAFF. The CDR3 bases are TGTGCTAGTGGTTCCGGGACAGGGGGAAGGGCTTTCTTT.

In its sample, this clone was seen a few times. Written as DNA, the CDR3 is TGTGCCAGCAGCTTATCCCCGTCCAGGGGCTACGAGCAGTACTTC. Residues: CASSLSPSRGYEQYF. The chain couples TRBV11-2 to TRBJ2-7; the D gene is possibly TRBD1 (6 bases). The germline V and J ends were trimmed by 2 bases and 3 bases, with 14 bases remaining between them. Per the germline V gene, CDR1 is SGHAT and CDR2 is FQNNGV. The CDR3 extends over 15 amino acids.

This chain links TRBV5-4 with TRBJ2-1, with D perhaps matching TRBD2 (6 bases). Per germline, CDR1 SGHNT and CDR2 YYREEE (reference sequence). This CDR3 comprises 14 residues. Between the trimmed V and J ends, which lost 8 bases and 7 bases, there was a span of 19 bases. CDR3: CASSLRGLWNEQFF. The DNA of the CDR3 is TGTGCCAGTTCGTTGCGGGGCTTATGGAATGAGCAGTTCTTC. Together with reference TRBV5-4 and TRBJ2-1, the CDR3 gives the full variable domain: ETGVTQSPTHLIKTRGQQVTLRCSSQSGHNTVSWYQQALGQGPQFIFQYYREEENGRGNFPPRFSGLQFPNYSSELNVNALELDDSALYLCASSLRGLWNEQFFGPGTRLTVL.